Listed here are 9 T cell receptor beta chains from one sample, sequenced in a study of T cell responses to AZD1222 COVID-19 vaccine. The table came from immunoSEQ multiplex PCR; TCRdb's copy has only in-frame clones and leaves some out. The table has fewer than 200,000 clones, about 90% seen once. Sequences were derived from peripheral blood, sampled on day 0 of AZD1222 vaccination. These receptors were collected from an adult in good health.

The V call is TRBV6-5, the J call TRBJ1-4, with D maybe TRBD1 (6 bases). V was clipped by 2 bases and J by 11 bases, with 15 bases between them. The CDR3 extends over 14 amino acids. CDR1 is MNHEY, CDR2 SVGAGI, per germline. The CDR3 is CASSYEAGADKLFF. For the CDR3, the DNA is TGTGCCAGCAGTTACGAGGCAGGGGCGGACAAACTGTTTTTT.

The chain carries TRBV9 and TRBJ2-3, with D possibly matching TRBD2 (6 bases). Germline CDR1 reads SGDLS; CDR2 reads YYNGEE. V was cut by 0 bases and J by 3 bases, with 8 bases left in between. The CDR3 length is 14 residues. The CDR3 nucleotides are TGTGCCAGCAGCGTAGGGCGGGATACAGATACGCAGTATTTT. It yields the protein CASSVGRDTDTQYF.

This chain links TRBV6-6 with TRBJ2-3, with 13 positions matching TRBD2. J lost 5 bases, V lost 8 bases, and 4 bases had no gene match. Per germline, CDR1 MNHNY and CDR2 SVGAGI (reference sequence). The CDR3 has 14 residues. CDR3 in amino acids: CASRTSGSIDTQYF. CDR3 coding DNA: TGTGCCAGCCGGACTAGCGGGAGTATAGATACGCAGTATTTT.

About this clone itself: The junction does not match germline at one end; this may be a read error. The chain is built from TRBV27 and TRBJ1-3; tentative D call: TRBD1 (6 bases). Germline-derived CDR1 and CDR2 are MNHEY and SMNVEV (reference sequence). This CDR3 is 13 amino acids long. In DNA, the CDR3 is TGTGCCAGCAGTTTGATGTTGAACAGGGAGCTCATCTTT. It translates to CASSLMLNRELIF.

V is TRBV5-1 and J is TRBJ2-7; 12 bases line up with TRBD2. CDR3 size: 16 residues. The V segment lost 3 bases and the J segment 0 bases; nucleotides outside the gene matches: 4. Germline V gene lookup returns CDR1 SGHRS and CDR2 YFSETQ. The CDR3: CASSSGLAGFSYEQYF. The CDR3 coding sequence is TGCGCCAGCAGCTCGGGACTAGCGGGTTTCTCCTACGAGCAGTACTTC.

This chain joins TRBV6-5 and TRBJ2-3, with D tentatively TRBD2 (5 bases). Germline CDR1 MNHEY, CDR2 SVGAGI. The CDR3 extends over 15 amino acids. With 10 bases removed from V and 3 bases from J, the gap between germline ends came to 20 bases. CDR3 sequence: CAIGRASPSTDTQYF. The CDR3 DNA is TGTGCCATAGGGCGGGCTAGCCCCAGTACAGATACGCAGTATTTT.

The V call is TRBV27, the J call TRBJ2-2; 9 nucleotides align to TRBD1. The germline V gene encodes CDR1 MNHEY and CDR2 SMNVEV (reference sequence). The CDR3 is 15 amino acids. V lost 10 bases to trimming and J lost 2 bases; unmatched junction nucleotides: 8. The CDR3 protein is CATQDRGRNTGELFF. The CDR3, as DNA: TGTGCCACCCAGGACAGGGGCCGAAACACCGGGGAGCTGTTTTTT.

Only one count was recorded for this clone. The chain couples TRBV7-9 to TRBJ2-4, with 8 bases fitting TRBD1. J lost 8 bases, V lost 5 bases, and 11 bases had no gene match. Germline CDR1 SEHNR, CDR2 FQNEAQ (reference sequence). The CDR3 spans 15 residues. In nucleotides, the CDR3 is TGTGCCAGCAGCCCCCCGAGGACAGGGTACTACATTCAGTACTTC. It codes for CASSPPRTGYYIQYF.

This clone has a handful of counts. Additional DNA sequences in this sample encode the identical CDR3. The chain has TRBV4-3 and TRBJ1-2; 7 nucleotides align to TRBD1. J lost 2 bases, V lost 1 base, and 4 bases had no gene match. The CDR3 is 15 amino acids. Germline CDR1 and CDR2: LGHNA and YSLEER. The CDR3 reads CASSQVRQGNYGYTF. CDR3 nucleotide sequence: TGCGCCAGCAGCCAAGTCCGACAGGGAAACTATGGCTACACCTTC.